The table lists the clone carrying this TCR beta chain with a count of one. The sample originates from a study of T cell responses to AZD1222 COVID-19 vaccine. Produced via immunoSEQ multiplex PCR; TCRdb's table is partial and in-frame only. The table shows fewer than 110,000 clones, with about 92% occurring only once. V gave up 7 bases and J gave up 5 bases; unmatched junction bases: 11. CDR3 length equals 15 residues. Germline assignment: CDR1 SGHTA and CDR2 FQGNSA. The TCR originated in an adult in good health. Material: peripheral blood, obtained on day 0 of AZD1222 vaccination. The rearrangement links TRBV7-2 to TRBJ2-1, with 7 positions matching TRBD1. The DNA of the CDR3 is TGTGCCAGCACCCACAACCGGGACAGCAACAATGAGCAGTTCTTC. It codes for CASTHNRDSNNEQFF.